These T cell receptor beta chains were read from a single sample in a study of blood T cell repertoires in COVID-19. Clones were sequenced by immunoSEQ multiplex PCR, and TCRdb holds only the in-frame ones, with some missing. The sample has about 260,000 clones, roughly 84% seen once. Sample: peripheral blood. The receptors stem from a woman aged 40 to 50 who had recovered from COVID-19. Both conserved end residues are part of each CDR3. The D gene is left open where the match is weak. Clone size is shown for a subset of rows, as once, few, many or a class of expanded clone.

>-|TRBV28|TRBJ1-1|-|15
TGTGCCAGCGCCTACGCGGGTCGGTCGGGGACTGAAGCTTTCTTT
CASAYAGRSGTEAFF
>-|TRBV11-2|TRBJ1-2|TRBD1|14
TGTGCCAGCAGCCGGGACAGGGTTGACTATGGCTACACCTTC
CASSRDRVDYGYTF
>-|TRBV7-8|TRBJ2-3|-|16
TGTGCCAGCAGCTATCCCAGCATCACTAACACAGATACGCAGTATTTT
CASSYPSITNTDTQYF
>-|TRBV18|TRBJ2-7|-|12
TGTGCCAGCTCACCCTCTAGCGACGAGCAGTACTTC
CASSPSSDEQYF
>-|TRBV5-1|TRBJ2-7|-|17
TGCGCCAGCAGCTTGGGTCTTGGCGGGGGCGTCTCCTACGAGCAGTACTTC
CASSLGLGGGVSYEQYF
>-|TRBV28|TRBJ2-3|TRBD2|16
TGTGCCAGCAGTTTTCCTAGCGGGGGAAGCACAGATACGCAGTATTTT
CASSFPSGGSTDTQYF
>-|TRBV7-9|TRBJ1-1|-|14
TGTGCCAGCAGCTTAGTTGGGGGGTCCACTGAAGCTTTCTTT
CASSLVGGSTEAFF
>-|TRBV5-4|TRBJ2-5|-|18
TGTGCCAGCAGCGGGGGCCTAGTCCCGGGGCGTCCGCAAGAGACCCAGTACTTC
CASSGGLVPGRPQETQYF
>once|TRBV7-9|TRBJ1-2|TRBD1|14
TGTGCCAGCAGCCCGGGACAGGGGATCTATGGCTACACCTTC
CASSPGQGIYGYTF
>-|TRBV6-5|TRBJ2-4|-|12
TGTGCCAGCAGTTCAACCGGGACAAGGAAGTACTTC
CASSSTGTRKYF
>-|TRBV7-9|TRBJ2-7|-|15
TGTGCCAGCAGCTTACCACAGACACCGAGCTACGAGCAGTACTTC
CASSLPQTPSYEQYF
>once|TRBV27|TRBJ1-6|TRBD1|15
TGTGCCAGCAGTTTGCTCAGGGACAGCAATTCACCCCTCCACTTT
CASSLLRDSNSPLHF
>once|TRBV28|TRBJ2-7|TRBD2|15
TGTGCCAGCAGTACCTTAGCGGGGGGGCCTTTCGAGCAGTACTTC
CASSTLAGGPFEQYF
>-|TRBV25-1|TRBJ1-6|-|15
TGTGCCAGCAGTGAATATGCAGGGATTGATTCACCCCTCCACTTT
CASSEYAGIDSPLHF
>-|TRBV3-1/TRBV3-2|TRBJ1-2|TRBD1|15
TGTGCCAGCAGCTCCCGACAGGGGAGGATCGATGGCTACACCTTC
CASSSRQGRIDGYTF
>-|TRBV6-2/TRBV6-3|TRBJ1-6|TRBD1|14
TGTGCCAGCAGTGGGGGACAGGGCCCCTCACCCCTCCACTTT
CASSGGQGPSPLHF
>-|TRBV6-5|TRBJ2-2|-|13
TGTGCCAGCAGTTCGACAGGATCGCGGGAGCTGTTTTTT
CASSSTGSRELFF
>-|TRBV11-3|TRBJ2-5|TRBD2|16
TGTGCCAGCAGCACCGGGACTAGCGGGGGGGAGGTGACCCAGTACTTC
CASSTGTSGGEVTQYF
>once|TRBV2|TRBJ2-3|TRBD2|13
TGTGCCAGCGCTAGCGGGGGGACAGATACGCAGTATTTT
CASASGGTDTQYF
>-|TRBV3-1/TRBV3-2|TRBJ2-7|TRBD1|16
TGTGCCAGCAGCCAAGAAGGACAGGCGGCTGACTACGAGCAGTACTTC
CASSQEGQAADYEQYF
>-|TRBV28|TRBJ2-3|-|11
TGTGCCAGCAGCCTCCAGGATACGCAGTATTTT
CASSLQDTQYF
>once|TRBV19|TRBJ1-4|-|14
TGTGCCAGTAGTCAAGGACAGCTGAATGAAAAACTGTTTTTT
CASSQGQLNEKLFF
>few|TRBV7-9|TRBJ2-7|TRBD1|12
TGTGCCAGCAGCCGTGACAGGGACGAGCAGTACTTC
CASSRDRDEQYF